This TCR beta chain was recorded in a study of shared clonotypes between healthy human individuals. Whole-study context: Three plates were used per donor for CD4 naive, three for CD4 memory, two for CD8 naive and one for CD8 memory. Study observations and caveats: Rarefaction showed sorted-subset sequencing was incomplete despite large depth.

V gave up 1 base and J gave up 5 bases, with 16 bases separating them. The CDR3 has 15 residues. Germline V gene data show CDR1 as SGHDT and CDR2 as YYEEEE. Details on this clone: As yet, its antigen is unknown.

The protocol was immunoSEQ multiplex PCR, while the TCRdb copy is restricted to in-frame clones and leaves out a portion. Found here are about 2 million clones, over 85% of them singletons; the top ten hold around 1.2%. The naive CD8 fraction comprised CD45RO-negative cells positively selected for CCR7 and excluded terminally differentiated effector memory CD45RA+ cells. The TCR sequence derives from a man younger than 35 in good health. This chain connects TRBV5-6 to TRBJ2-7; possible D gene TRBD2, 6 bases. Sequenced input: naive CD8+ T cells sorted from blood. The CDR3 region has the DNA TGTGCCAGCAGCTTGTCCCCGGGAGCAGTCCACGAGCAGTACTTC. It is translated as CASSLSPGAVHEQYF.